One and the same sample provided the 2 T cell receptor beta chains below, sequenced in a study of OX40 agonist ivuxolimab in advanced cancers. The method was immunoSEQ multiplex PCR; TCRdb's version includes in-frame clones alone and lacks a portion of them. The sample holds about 50,000 clones, approximately 89% seen once. Sequencing was performed on CD4+ or CD8+ T cells sorted from blood, taken in a trial of the OX40 agonist ivuxolimab. Every receptor here comes from an adult with an advanced solid tumor such as melanoma, head and neck, liver or kidney cancer.

The chain couples TRBV19 to TRBJ1-1; 7 bases line up with TRBD1. Losses at the gene ends were 1 base for V and 4 bases for J; bases not matched to a gene: 6. The CDR3 loop spans 15 amino acids. CDR1 is LNHDA, CDR2 SQIVND, per germline (reference sequence). Written as DNA, the CDR3 is TGTGCCAGTAGTATAGGCTCAGGGGGGGTCACTGAAGCTTTCTTT. Translated: CASSIGSGGVTEAFF.

This chain uses TRBV19 with TRBJ1-1; D not resolved. V was trimmed by 6 bases and J by 6 bases, leaving 11 bases between them. The CDR3 has 12 residues. Germline CDR1 and CDR2: LNHDA and SQIVND (reference sequence). The chain's CDR3 is CASRGPLPEAFF. The CDR3 bases are TGTGCCAGTAGGGGTCCCCTTCCTGAAGCTTTCTTT.